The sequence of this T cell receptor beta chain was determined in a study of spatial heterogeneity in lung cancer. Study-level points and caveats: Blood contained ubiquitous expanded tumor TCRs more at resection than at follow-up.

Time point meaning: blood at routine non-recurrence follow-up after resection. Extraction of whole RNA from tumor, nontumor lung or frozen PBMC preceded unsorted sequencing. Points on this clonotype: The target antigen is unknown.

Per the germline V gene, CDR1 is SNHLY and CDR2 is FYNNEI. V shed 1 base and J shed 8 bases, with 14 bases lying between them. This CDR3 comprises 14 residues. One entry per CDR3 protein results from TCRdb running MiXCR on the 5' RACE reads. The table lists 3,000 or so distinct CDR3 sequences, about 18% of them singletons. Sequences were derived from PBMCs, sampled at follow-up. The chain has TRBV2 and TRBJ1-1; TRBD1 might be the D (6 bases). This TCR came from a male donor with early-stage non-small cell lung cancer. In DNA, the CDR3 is TGTGCCAGCAGTGAAGACCCACCCGGGGGCGAAGCTTTCTTT. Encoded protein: CASSEDPPGGEAFF.